This section outlines one TCR beta chain sequence together with its context. Its target is unknown. Terminally differentiated effector memory CD45RA+ cells were excluded by CCR7 positive selection of CD45RO-negative cells. The sample belongs to a study of shared clonotypes between healthy human individuals. Points from the study as a whole: Rarefaction revealed incomplete sorted-subset sequencing despite large depth.

TCRdb's copy holds only in-frame clones and misses some; the assay was immunoSEQ multiplex PCR. The sample records 500,000 to 700,000 clones, 85% to 95% being singletons. V was pared by 1 base and J by 8 bases, with 8 bases of the junction left unmatched. This CDR3 is built from 15 residues. Germline CDR1 SGHDT, CDR2 YYEEEE. The sequencing sample was made of naive CD8+ T cells sorted from blood. This receptor was taken from a woman aged 25 to 39 in good health. This chain uses TRBV5-6 with TRBJ2-1, with TRBD2 identical over 8 bases. CDR3 sequence (DNA): TGTGCCAGCAGCTTGCGCGGGGGGCGCGGCGATGAGCAGTTCTTC. This gives the protein CASSLRGGRGDEQFF.